The 30 T cell receptor beta chains below all came from one sample that was sequenced in a study of blood T cell repertoires in COVID-19. The repertoire was sequenced with immunoSEQ multiplex PCR; TCRdb's copy has only in-frame clones and lacks some. The table has some 290,000 clones, 85% to 90% seen once. The material sequenced was peripheral blood. Every receptor here comes from a woman under 40 with COVID-19, enrolled during active disease.

The chain carries TRBV5-4 and TRBJ1-2; TRBD1 is a possible D gene (6 bases). The CDR3 covers 14 residues. Germline CDR1 reads SGHNT; CDR2 reads YYREEE (reference sequence). With 3 bases removed from V and 0 bases from J, the gap between germline ends came to 9 bases. The DNA for the CDR3 is TGTGCCAGCAGCTCCCAGGGGCCTAACTATGGCTACACCTTC. It specifies CASSSQGPNYGYTF.

The chain joins TRBV15 to TRBJ2-1, with D uncertain. Germline loops: CDR1 LNHNV, CDR2 YYDKDF (reference sequence). The CDR3 sequence is 18 residues long. V gave up 3 bases and J gave up 0 bases, with 18 bases separating them. CDR3 coding DNA: TGTGCCACCAGCAGTGAGGCCATGACTGCAAACTCCTACAATGAGCAGTTCTTC. Amino acid sequence: CATSSEAMTANSYNEQFF.

This sequence joins TRBV11-1 and TRBJ2-7; D is undetermined. Trimming pared 3 bases from V and 0 bases from J, leaving 12 bases between. The CDR3 spans 15 residues. Germline lookup yields CDR1 SGHAT and CDR2 FQDESV (reference sequence). CDR3 residues: CASSFHYTSSYEQYF. The CDR3 DNA sequence: TGTGCCAGCAGCTTCCATTACACCAGCTCCTACGAGCAGTACTTC.

This chain links TRBV10-1 with TRBJ1-3; 11 nucleotides line up with TRBD1. The CDR3 covers 16 residues. Trimming took 6 bases from V and 0 from J; bases not matched to a gene: 4. The germline gives CDR1 WNHNN, CDR2 SYGVQD (reference sequence). This CDR3 is CASSAGTGGSGNTIYF. The DNA for the CDR3 is TGCGCCAGCAGCGCCGGGACAGGGGGCTCTGGAAACACCATATATTTT.

The gene calls are TRBV13 and TRBJ2-7, with TRBD2 identical over 15 bases. Trimming at V came to 4 bases and at J to 4 bases, leaving 8 bases not matched to a gene. This CDR3 region has 17 residues. The germline V gene encodes CDR1 PRHDT and CDR2 FYEKMQ (reference sequence). Here the CDR3 reads CASSSGLAGGPRYEQYF. The DNA for the CDR3 is TGTGCCAGCAGCTCGGGACTAGCGGGAGGACCCCGATACGAGCAGTACTTC.

V gene TRBV27 combines with J gene TRBJ1-5; the D is unclear. Trimming removed 2 bases at V and 1 base at J, with 9 bases between. Per the germline V gene, CDR1 is MNHEY and CDR2 is SMNVEV (reference sequence). This CDR3 comprises 15 residues. The CDR3: CASSLTPQSNQPQHF. As DNA, the CDR3 is TGTGCCAGCAGTTTAACGCCTCAGAGCAATCAGCCCCAGCATTTT.

The rearrangement uses TRBV19 and TRBJ2-7, with 12 bases fitting TRBD1. CDR3 length: 15 amino acids. Germline trimming cut 6 bases from V and 3 bases from J; bases unmatched to any gene: 6. CDR1 and CDR2 (germline): LNHDA, SQIVND (reference sequence). The CDR3 nucleotides read TGTGCCAGTAGCCCGGGACAGGGGGCTATCTACGAGCAGTACTTC. Translation: CASSPGQGAIYEQYF.

The genes are TRBV5-4 and TRBJ2-7, with 9 bases that match TRBD2. V gave up 4 bases and J gave up 0 bases; unmatched junction bases: 11. Per the germline V gene, CDR1 is SGHNT and CDR2 is YYREEE (reference sequence). The CDR3 has 17 amino acids. CDR3: CASSQGGGSGSSYEQYF. As DNA, the CDR3 is TGTGCCAGCAGCCAAGGCGGGGGTAGCGGGAGCTCCTACGAGCAGTACTTC.

The chain employs TRBV6-2 or TRBV6-3 and TRBJ2-5, with 9 bases identical to TRBD2. V trimming: 5 bases; J trimming: 0 bases; junction bases outside the gene matches: 4. The CDR3 is 15 amino acids. Germline values: CDR1 MNHEY, CDR2 SVGEGT. The DNA for the CDR3 is TGTGCCAGCAGTGCGGCTAGCGGGAACCAAGAGACCCAGTACTTC. This codes for CASSAASGNQETQYF.

This chain joins TRBV7-8 and TRBJ2-1, with D maybe TRBD2 (6 bases). The CDR3 contains 15 residues. Looked up from germline, CDR1 is SGHVS and CDR2 is FQNEAQ. Trimming shortened V by 5 bases and J by 1 base, and 12 bases separated the two germline ends. The CDR3 region is CASSRLSGSYNEQFF. As DNA, the CDR3 is TGTGCCAGCAGCCGCCTGAGCGGGTCCTACAATGAGCAGTTCTTC. Supplemented by reference TRBV7-8 and TRBJ2-1, the full variable domain reads GAGVSQSPRYKVAKRGQDVALRCDPISGHVSLFWYQQALGQGPEFLTYFQNEAQLDKSGLPSDRFFAERPEGSVSTLKIQRTQQEDSAVYLCASSRLSGSYNEQFFGPGTRLTVL.

This clone was observed a handful of times. The chain joins TRBV7-2 to TRBJ2-7, with D maybe TRBD2 (5 bases). The CDR3 has 15 amino acids. Trimming left V 0 bases short and J 2 bases short, with 11 bases between. The germline V gene has CDR1 SGHTA and CDR2 FQGNSA. The CDR3 sequence: CASSLAEAETYEQYF. CDR3 nucleotides: TGTGCCAGCAGCTTAGCGGAGGCGGAAACCTACGAGCAGTACTTC. The full variable domain, with the rest looked up from reference TRBV7-2 and TRBJ2-7, is GAGVSQSPSNKVTEKGKDVELRCDPISGHTALYWYRQSLGQGLEFLIYFQGNSAPDKSGLPSDRFSAERTGGSVSTLTIQRTQQEDSAVYLCASSLAEAETYEQYFGPGTRLTVT.

The chain carries TRBV5-1 and TRBJ2-6, with D uncertain. The germline V gene has CDR1 SGHRS and CDR2 YFSETQ. V shed 0 bases and J shed 1 base, with 8 bases lying between them. This CDR3 is built from 16 residues. The CDR3, as DNA: TGCGCCAGCAGCTTGGTTGGGCTATCTGGGGCCAACGTCCTGACTTTC. Amino acid sequence: CASSLVGLSGANVLTF.

The gene calls are TRBV10-3 and TRBJ2-7; a possible D gene is TRBD2 (7 bases). Trimming stripped 4 bases from V and 4 bases from J, with 29 bases between. Germline V gene sequence: CDR1 ENHRY, CDR2 SYGVKD. The CDR3 contains 19 residues. CDR3 in amino acids: CAISALGRGGSGRPYEQYF. The CDR3 DNA reads TGTGCCATCAGTGCTTTAGGGAGGGGGGGCAGCGGTCGACCTTACGAGCAGTACTTC.

The J gene is TRBJ1-3, the V gene TRBV30; D possibly corresponds to TRBD1 (6 bases). With 3 bases removed from V and 4 bases from J, the gap between germline ends came to 16 bases. CDR3 size: 15 residues. The germline V gene encodes CDR1 GTSNPN and CDR2 SVGIG (reference sequence). CDR3 coding DNA: TGTGCCTGGAGCGCTTCAGGGGCCTGGGGAAACACCATATATTTT. As protein: CAWSASGAWGNTIYF.

The CDR3 nucleotides read TGTGCCAGTAGTGCCGACAGGGACCCCAACTATGGCTACACCTTC. Protein: CASSADRDPNYGYTF. The rearrangement joins TRBV19 to TRBJ1-2, with TRBD1 identical over 7 bases. CDR1 and CDR2 (germline): LNHDA, SQIVND (reference sequence). This CDR3 has 15 amino acids. J gave up 2 bases and V 5 bases, and 8 bases lay outside the gene matches.

The rearrangement joins TRBV28 to TRBJ1-4, with 9 bases lining up with TRBD1. This CDR3 is built from 17 residues. V dropped 6 bases and J dropped 0; count of bases not matched to a gene: 8. Per the germline V gene, CDR1 is MDHEN and CDR2 is SYDVKM. The CDR3 DNA follows: TGTGCCAGCAGAACCGGGACAGGGCGCGCAACTAATGAAAAACTGTTTTTT. Translation gives CASRTGTGRATNEKLFF.

The chain carries TRBV5-1 and TRBJ1-1; 7 bases are a match to TRBD1. Trimming at V came to 4 bases and at J to 3 bases, leaving 6 bases not matched to a gene. Germline CDR1 reads SGHRS; CDR2 reads YFSETQ. The CDR3 has 14 amino acids. In DNA, the CDR3 is TGCGCCAGCAGCACAGGACAGGTGGACACTGAAGCTTTCTTT. Its protein product is CASSTGQVDTEAFF.

The gene calls are TRBV5-6 and TRBJ2-3; 16 positions match TRBD2. The germline gives CDR1 SGHDT, CDR2 YYEEEE. Germline trimming cut 5 bases from V and 4 bases from J; bases unmatched to any gene: 7. The CDR3 has 17 residues. CDR3 region: CASRGTSGRARSDTQYF. The CDR3 region has the DNA TGTGCCAGCAGGGGGACTAGCGGGAGGGCCCGGTCAGATACGCAGTATTTT.

This clone was detected once. The V call is TRBV25-1, the J call TRBJ2-3, with D possibly TRBD2 on 6 matching bases. Germline assignment: CDR1 MGHDK and CDR2 SYGVNS. The CDR3 totals 16 residues. V was trimmed by 1 base and J by 2 bases, leaving 13 bases between them. CDR3 amino acids: CASSESGKRVTDTQYF. CDR3 DNA: TGTGCCAGCAGTGAATCTGGGAAGCGGGTCACAGATACGCAGTATTTT.

This clone has just one count. The same CDR3 also results from other DNA sequences found in this sample. This chain joins TRBV5-4 and TRBJ1-2, with unresolved D. Per the germline V gene, CDR1 is SGHNT and CDR2 is YYREEE (reference sequence). V was clipped by 2 bases and J by 6 bases, with 11 bases between them. This CDR3 region has 13 residues. The CDR3 DNA is TGTGCCAGCAGCTTAGGAGGTCGGGATGGCTACACCTTC. It specifies CASSLGGRDGYTF.

The genes are TRBV7-2 and TRBJ2-7, with D possibly TRBD2 on 6 matching bases. The CDR3 is 15 amino acids. Looked up from germline, CDR1 is SGHTA and CDR2 is FQGNSA. V lost 2 bases and J 3 bases, leaving 14 bases between the germline ends. CDR3 sequence reads: CASSLKAGSGYEQYF. CDR3 DNA: TGTGCCAGCAGCTTAAAGGCGGGGAGCGGCTACGAGCAGTACTTC.

This rearrangement joins TRBV25-1 to TRBJ1-6, with D possibly matching TRBD1 (6 bases). The CDR3 has 15 amino acids. The germline gives CDR1 MGHDK, CDR2 SYGVNS. Trimming shortened V by 4 bases and J by 8 bases, and 15 bases separated the two germline ends. CDR3 in DNA: TGTGCCAGCAGTGGCCGCTGGGGGCGAGATTCACCCCTCCACTTT. Amino acids: CASSGRWGRDSPLHF.

The chain combines TRBV9 with TRBJ1-2; 8 bases fit TRBD1. The CDR3 totals 15 residues. Unmatched junction bases numbered 8, after V lost 2 bases and J lost 5 bases. Germline V CDR1 and CDR2: SGDLS, YYNGEE. CDR3 sequence (DNA): TGTGCCAGCAGCGTCACAGGACAGGGAGAATATGGCTACACCTTC. It encodes CASSVTGQGEYGYTF.

The genes are TRBV5-8 and TRBJ1-1; 11 bases are shared with TRBD1. J gave up 0 bases and V 3 bases, and 7 bases lay outside the gene matches. The germline CDR1 and CDR2 sequences are SGHTS and YDEGEE. This CDR3 is 17 amino acids long. CDR3 sequence (DNA): TGTGCCAGCAGCTACTACCGGGACAGGGGGATGAACACTGAAGCTTTCTTT. It translates to CASSYYRDRGMNTEAFF.

The V and J genes are TRBV3-1 (or the pseudogene TRBV3-2) and TRBJ1-1; 8 bases are shared with TRBD1. V shed 1 base, J shed 1 base, and the junction held 2 bases outside the gene matches. CDR3 length equals 15 residues. Germline V gives CDR1 LGHDT, CDR2 YNNKEL (reference sequence). The CDR3 region is CASSQVDRGNTEAFF. The DNA of the CDR3 is TGTGCCAGCAGCCAAGTTGACAGGGGGAACACTGAAGCTTTCTTT.

This rearrangement joins TRBV5-1 to TRBJ2-1; D perhaps matches TRBD1 (6 bases). This CDR3 contains 19 residues. With 0 bases removed from V and 5 bases from J, the gap between germline ends came to 24 bases. CDR1 is SGHRS, CDR2 YFSETQ, per germline. The CDR3 region is CASSLGPVGGVVLDNEQFF. The CDR3 nucleotides read TGCGCCAGCAGCTTGGGACCAGTAGGGGGAGTGGTTTTGGACAATGAGCAGTTCTTC. The whole variable domain, filled in from reference TRBV5-1 and TRBJ2-1, reads KAGVTQTPRYLIKTRGQQVTLSCSPISGHRSVSWYQQTPGQGLQFLFEYFSETQRNKGNFPGRFSGRQFSNSRSEMNVSTLELGDSALYLCASSLGPVGGVVLDNEQFFGPGTRLTVL.

The V call is TRBV3-1 (or the pseudogene TRBV3-2), the J call TRBJ1-2; 7 bases agree with TRBD1. This CDR3 spans 14 amino acids. V shed 5 bases, J shed 5 bases, and the junction held 8 bases outside the gene matches. Germline V CDR1 and CDR2: LGHDT, YNNKEL (reference sequence). CDR3 DNA: TGTGCCAGCAGCGAAGGGGGCGGAATTTATGGCTACACCTTC. Encoded protein: CASSEGGGIYGYTF.

This clone has a single count. The chain links TRBV18 to TRBJ2-5; 7 nucleotides align to TRBD1. V lost 8 bases, J lost 2 bases, and 8 bases stayed unmatched. This CDR3 has 14 amino acids. Germline assignment: CDR1 KGHSH and CDR2 LQKENI. The CDR3 protein is CASSNKDRQETQYF. The CDR3 DNA follows: TGTGCCAGCAGCAATAAGGACAGGCAAGAGACCCAGTACTTC.

The CDR3 loop is CAWSNEDFKPQHF. The CDR3 DNA follows: TGTGCCTGGAGTAATGAGGATTTCAAGCCCCAGCATTTT. The chain recombines TRBV30 with TRBJ1-5; no clear D gene. This CDR3 contains 13 residues. V was shortened by 2 bases and J by 8 bases, with 13 bases between the two germline ends. Germline lookup yields CDR1 GTSNPN and CDR2 SVGIG (reference sequence).

This sequence joins TRBV2 and TRBJ2-7, with TRBD2 matching 7 bases. Germline CDR1 reads SNHLY; CDR2 reads FYNNEI. The CDR3 runs 14 residues. V was pared by 4 bases and J by 6 bases, with 9 bases of the junction left unmatched. For the CDR3, the DNA is TGTGCCAGCAGTGGGGGGAGCGGGACGTCCGAGCAGTACTTC. It specifies CASSGGSGTSEQYF.